This entry is about one T cell receptor (beta chain). This entry comes from a study of blood T cell repertoires in COVID-19. Per the original methods: Amplification of reference gene primers was used by the study to estimate nucleated cell counts. Profiling relied on immunoSEQ multiplex PCR, and the TCRdb table lists in-frame clones only, not all of them. The V and J calls and clone size are taken from that table; D and trimming were inferred from the DNA. The sample has hundreds of thousands of clones, 89% seen once; the top ten hold roughly an eighth. The sequencing input was peripheral blood. The receptor was derived from a woman in her sixties or seventies with acute or convalescent COVID-19.

The CDR3 region is CASSISGGLLSRSYNEQFF. The DNA of the CDR3 is TGTGCCAGCAGCATCTCAGGGGGGCTCCTGTCCAGGTCCTACAATGAGCAGTTCTTC. This chain joins TRBV5-6 and TRBJ2-1, with a possible D match to TRBD1 (7 bases). This CDR3 comprises 19 residues. Germline V gene sequence: CDR1 SGHDT, CDR2 YYEEEE. Trimming removed 4 bases at V and 1 base at J, with 24 bases between.